Following are 22 T cell receptor beta chains from one sample sequenced in a study of CD8+ T cells in alopecia areata. The sequencing template was cDNA reverse transcribed from extracted RNA. Measured with immunoSEQ multiplex PCR; TCRdb has only the in-frame clones, and not every one. The table shows more than 200,000 clones, with approximately 67% occurring only once. Treatment defined: oral pan-JAK inhibitor, 5-10 mg twice daily. The sample was CD4+ T cells sorted from blood, taken at approximately week 42, from a patient treated with tofacitinib. The receptors shown here come from a human donor with alopecia areata.

The V call is TRBV29-1, the J call TRBJ1-1; D uncertain. The germline V gene has CDR1 SQVTM and CDR2 ANQGSEA. Trimming took 4 bases from V and 10 from J, leaving 13 bases between them. The CDR3 sequence is 11 residues long. Written as DNA, the CDR3 is TGCAGCGTTGTCGCCATCTTGGGAGCTTTCTTT. This sequence encodes CSVVAILGAFF.

The rearrangement joins TRBV9 to TRBJ2-3, with a tentative D call TRBD1 (6 bases). This CDR3 is built from 15 residues. V was shortened by 2 bases and J by 0 bases, with 10 bases between the two germline ends. Germline CDR1 reads SGDLS; CDR2 reads YYNGEE. The CDR3: CASSVGQGSTDTQYF. Here the CDR3 DNA reads TGTGCCAGCAGCGTTGGGCAGGGGAGCACAGATACGCAGTATTTT.

There are a few counts of this clone. The chain joins TRBV12-5 to TRBJ1-5; D unresolved. V was shortened by 3 bases and J by 2 bases, with 5 bases between the two germline ends. CDR1 and CDR2 (germline): LGHNT, FRNRAP. This CDR3 has 13 amino acids. The CDR3 protein is CASGFGGNQPQHF. The CDR3 region has the DNA TGTGCTAGTGGTTTTGGGGGCAATCAGCCCCAGCATTTT.

The chain employs TRBV30 and TRBJ1-2; 8 bases line up with TRBD1. This CDR3 has 14 amino acids. CDR1 is GTSNPN, CDR2 SVGIG, per germline (reference sequence). The ends lost 0 bases at V and 8 bases at J; junction bases unmatched: 8. CDR3 sequence (DNA): TGTGCCTGGAGTGTAACAGGGGGATCGTCCGGCTACACCTTC. It translates to CAWSVTGGSSGYTF.

This clone has more than one count but fewer than ten. The chain combines TRBV5-1 with TRBJ2-2; tentatively, D is TRBD1 (6 bases). V was shortened by 0 bases and J by 2 bases, with 8 bases between the two germline ends. This CDR3 is built from 15 residues. CDR1 is SGHRS, CDR2 YFSETQ, per germline. CDR3 in DNA: TGCGCCAGCAGCTTGGCGACAGGAAACACCGGGGAGCTGTTTTTT. Its protein product is CASSLATGNTGELFF. Full variable domain (missing parts from reference TRBV5-1 and TRBJ2-2): KAGVTQTPRYLIKTRGQQVTLSCSPISGHRSVSWYQQTPGQGLQFLFEYFSETQRNKGNFPGRFSGRQFSNSRSEMNVSTLELGDSALYLCASSLATGNTGELFFGEGSRLTVL.

J is TRBJ1-5 and V is TRBV15; D might be TRBD1 (6 bases). V dropped 2 bases and J dropped 0 bases, with 8 bases sitting between them. The CDR3 runs to 15 residues. Germline lookup yields CDR1 LNHNV and CDR2 YYDKDF (reference sequence). CDR3 in amino acids: CATSRQGFSNQPQHF. The DNA for the CDR3 is TGTGCCACCAGCAGACAGGGGTTTAGCAATCAGCCCCAGCATTTT.

The rearrangement links TRBV7-2 to TRBJ2-3; D possibly matches TRBD1 or TRBD2 (5 bases each). From germline, CDR1 is SGHTA and CDR2 FQGNSA. Trimming pared 9 bases from V and 0 bases from J, leaving 19 bases between. The CDR3 is 16 residues long. CDR3: CASSGTSGSSTDTQYF. The CDR3 bases are TGTGCCAGTTCCGGGACGTCCGGATCTAGCACAGATACGCAGTATTTT.

This clone occurred a few times. The chain combines TRBV29-1 with TRBJ2-7; either TRBD1 or TRBD2 may fit D (5 bases each). The length of the CDR3 is 16 residues. V gave up 5 bases and J gave up 0 bases, with 20 bases separating them. The germline V gene encodes CDR1 SQVTM and CDR2 ANQGSEA. The CDR3 bases are TGCAGCGTTTACACTCGAACGGGACCGTTCTCCTACGAGCAGTACTTC. Translated: CSVYTRTGPFSYEQYF.

The chain carries TRBV30 and TRBJ2-5; 8 nucleotides align to TRBD2. The CDR3 is made up of 16 amino acids. CDR1 is GTSNPN and CDR2 is SVGIG in the germline V gene (reference sequence). J lost 5 bases, V lost 1 base, and 12 bases had no gene match. CDR3 sequence (DNA): TGTGCCTGGAGTGGTGCACCCGGGGGGGTCGCCGAGACCCAGTACTTC. This gives the protein CAWSGAPGGVAETQYF.

Note on this clone: The sample contains more than one DNA sequence encoding this CDR3. This chain links TRBV7-2 with TRBJ2-5; D not resolved. The CDR3 covers 12 residues. Germline loops: CDR1 SGHTA, CDR2 FQGNSA. The ends were cut back, 1 base at V and 5 bases at J, with 5 bases in the middle. CDR3 nucleotide sequence: TGTGCCAGCAGCTTAGGTCGGGAGACCCAGTACTTC. Its translation: CASSLGRETQYF.

This clone showed up just a few times. The J gene is TRBJ2-3, the V gene TRBV9; 11 bases are a match to TRBD2. Unmatched junction bases numbered 7, after V lost 1 base and J lost 3 bases. The length of the CDR3 is 17 residues. Germline V gene sequence: CDR1 SGDLS, CDR2 YYNGEE. This CDR3 is CASSVSLAGAGTDTQYF. The CDR3 bases are TGTGCCAGCAGCGTATCACTAGCGGGGGCAGGTACAGATACGCAGTATTTT.

CDR3 nucleotides: TGTGCCTGGAGGCCCTTTGGTGAGACCCAGTACTTC. This encodes CAWRPFGETQYF. The chain has TRBV30 and TRBJ2-5; D is unclear. The CDR3 contains 12 residues. CDR1 GTSNPN and CDR2 SVGIG come from the germline V gene (reference sequence). The V end was cut by 3 bases, the J end by 5 bases, with 10 bases between.

The chain recombines TRBV4-3 with TRBJ1-2, with D hard to call. Trimming cost V 0 bases and J 8 bases, with 10 bases left between them. CDR3 length equals 13 residues. Germline CDR1 is LGHNA and CDR2 is YSLEER. The CDR3 loop reads CASSQDPRSGYTF. In nucleotides, the CDR3 is TGCGCCAGCAGCCAAGATCCAAGGTCGGGCTACACCTTC.

The rearrangement joins TRBV28 to TRBJ1-5, with D perhaps matching TRBD1 (6 bases). From germline, CDR1 is MDHEN and CDR2 SYDVKM. V was pared by 6 bases and J by 0 bases, with 12 bases between. The CDR3 has 15 residues. The CDR3: CASSLYRDSNQPQHF. DNA of the CDR3: TGTGCCAGCAGCCTCTACAGGGATAGCAATCAGCCCCAGCATTTT.

V is TRBV29-1 and J is TRBJ1-2; D is ambiguous. Trimming took off 2 bases at V and 7 bases at J, with 8 bases between the two ends. The CDR3 has 11 residues. The germline gives CDR1 SQVTM, CDR2 ANQGSEA. The CDR3 here is CSVESVGGYTF. For the CDR3, the DNA is TGCAGCGTTGAATCCGTTGGTGGCTACACCTTC.

The V gene is TRBV9, the J gene TRBJ2-3; 10 bases map to TRBD2. Trimming at V came to 0 bases and at J to 4 bases, leaving 5 bases not matched to a gene. Germline V gene lookup returns CDR1 SGDLS and CDR2 YYNGEE. This CDR3 is 16 amino acids long. The CDR3 sequence: CASSVESGGASDTQYF. The CDR3, as DNA: TGTGCCAGCAGCGTAGAGAGCGGGGGGGCATCAGATACGCAGTATTTT.

DNA for the CDR3: TGCGCCAGCAGCCAAGAATGGGGCAGTGCCACCTCACCCCTCCACTTT. Its translation: CASSQEWGSATSPLHF. The V gene is TRBV4-1, the J gene TRBJ1-6; D is possibly TRBD1 (5 bases). Germline V gives CDR1 MGHRA, CDR2 YSYEKL. CDR3 size: 16 residues. Trimming shortened V by 0 bases and J by 10 bases, and 16 bases separated the two germline ends.

The chain links TRBV25-1 to TRBJ1-4; D call uncertain. Germline-derived CDR1 and CDR2 are MGHDK and SYGVNS. The length of the CDR3 is 15 residues. The V and J ends lost 2 bases and 0 bases respectively, with 7 bases between them. CDR3 coding DNA: TGTGCCAGCAGTGAAACGGAGACAACTAATGAAAAACTGTTTTTT. Translation: CASSETETTNEKLFF.

This chain links TRBV30 with TRBJ1-1, with 7 bases matching TRBD1. The V and J ends lost 2 bases and 4 bases, in that order; junction bases with no gene match: 10. CDR3 length equals 15 residues. Germline loops: CDR1 GTSNPN, CDR2 SVGIG (reference sequence). In nucleotides, the CDR3 is TGTGCCTGGAGTCTTAGAGGGGGCCTAGTCACTGAAGCTTTCTTT. This translates into CAWSLRGGLVTEAFF.

This clone has more than one count but fewer than ten. The rearrangement joins TRBV7-9 to TRBJ1-1, with D uncertain. The CDR3 runs to 17 residues. Trimming took off 5 bases at V and 2 bases at J, with 21 bases between the two ends. From germline, CDR1 is SEHNR and CDR2 FQNEAQ (reference sequence). CDR3 sequence (DNA): TGTGCCAGCAGCCCCCCGTTAGGCTACACCATTAACACTGAAGCTTTCTTT. This sequence encodes CASSPPLGYTINTEAFF.

CDR3 amino acids: CASSSDPGDGYTF. The CDR3 nucleotides read TGTGCCAGCTCATCCGACCCAGGGGATGGCTACACCTTC. The chain combines TRBV18 with TRBJ1-2, with D maybe TRBD1 (6 bases). V dropped 5 bases and J dropped 6 bases, with 13 bases sitting between them. The CDR3 runs 13 residues. The V gene's germline CDR1 is KGHSH and CDR2 LQKENI.

The V and J genes are TRBV29-1 and TRBJ2-1, with 9 nucleotides matching TRBD2. The CDR3 extends over 13 amino acids. Germline CDR1 is SQVTM and CDR2 is ANQGSEA. CDR3 residues: CRAGAGGYNEQFF. The CDR3 DNA reads as TGCCGCGCGGGAGCGGGGGGCTACAATGAGCAGTTCTTC.